One T cell receptor beta chain is described in this entry. As yet, its antigen is unknown. The source of the sample is a study of CD8+ T cells in alopecia areata. As for the study in general: Scoring treated patients' severity relied on the percentage of scalp area affected. Study-wide points: Lesional scalp, notably in alopecia totalis/universalis, had clonality above that of normal scalp. Mice showed TCR sharing more clearly than patients did, possibly owing to HLA. Tofacitinib produced a significant decrease in scalp clonality and in expanded CD8+ clones among the top 100.

Trimming took off 8 bases at V and 8 bases at J, with 15 bases between the two ends. This CDR3 has 13 residues. Germline CDR1 reads LNHDA; CDR2 reads SQIVND (reference sequence). Isolated RNA was reverse transcribed into cDNA used as the sequencing template. Method: immunoSEQ multiplex PCR; TCRdb's copy keeps in-frame clones and lacks some. The sample holds fewer than 250,000 clones, approximately 40% seen once. This sample's treatment: oral pan-JAK inhibitor, 5-10 mg twice daily. This rearrangement joins TRBV19 to TRBJ2-2, with D perhaps TRBD1 (6 bases). Sequenced here: CD4+ T cells sorted from blood, sampled at approximately week 36, from a patient treated with tofacitinib. This clonotype was obtained from a human donor with alopecia areata. The CDR3 DNA follows: TGTGCCAGTGCGCCAGGGGCCAGGGGGGAGCTGTTTTTT. It specifies CASAPGARGELFF.